These T cell receptor beta chains were read from a single sample in a study of PD-1 blockade in classical Hodgkin lymphoma. Profiled with immunoSEQ multiplex PCR; TCRdb holds only in-frame clones, not every one. The sample holds more than 20,000 clones, 65% to 80% seen once. The sequencing here drew on CD4+ T cells from blood, taken before the fourth cycle of nivolumab. Receptors originate from a human donor with classical Hodgkin lymphoma. CDR3s include the opening cysteine and the closing phenylalanine or tryptophan. The D gene is left open where the match is weak. Only some rows state a clone size, as once, few, many or a class for expanded clones.

v_gene	len	abundance	d_gene	j_gene	CDR3nt	CDR3aa
TRBV2	15	-	-	TRBJ2-3	TGTGCCAGCAGTGAACGGAGAGTAGGCACAGATACGCAGTATTTT	CASSERRVGTDTQYF
TRBV2	14	once	TRBD1	TRBJ2-1	TGTGCCAGCAATCTGGAACAGGGGCTAGGTGAGCAGTTCTTC	CASNLEQGLGEQFF
TRBV5-1	15	few	-	TRBJ1-2	TGCGCCAGCAGCTTGGATTGGGACCGGGCGGATGGCTACACCTTC	CASSLDWDRADGYTF
TRBV2	14	-	TRBD2	TRBJ2-1	TGTGCCAGCAGTGAAAGGGCGACTAGCCGTGAGCAGTTCTTC	CASSERATSREQFF
TRBV5-6	13	-	-	TRBJ1-2	TGTGCCAGCAGCCCCGGATATAACTATGGCTACACCTTC	CASSPGYNYGYTF
TRBV21-1	15	-	-	TRBJ2-5	TGTGCTAGCCTCGGGCAGGGGGCTTTTGGGGAGACCCAGTACTTC	CASLGQGAFGETQYF
TRBV7-2	17	few	TRBD2	TRBJ2-2	TGTGCCAGCAGCTTAAATCCCCCGGGAGGGAACACCGGGGAGCTGTTTTTT	CASSLNPPGGNTGELFF
TRBV7-2	15	-	-	TRBJ2-7	TGTGCCAGCAGCTTATCAGGTGTAGGCAGATACGAGCAGTACTTC	CASSLSGVGRYEQYF
TRBV6-6	14	-	TRBD2	TRBJ2-5	TGTGCCAGCAGCCAGGGACTAGCCGGGAAGACCCAGTACTTC	CASSQGLAGKTQYF
TRBV7-2	15	-	-	TRBJ2-2	TGTGCCAGCAGCTTACAGGCAGGGAGGAGCGGGGAGCTGTTTTTT	CASSLQAGRSGELFF
TRBV5-1	19	-	TRBD2	TRBJ2-1	TGCGCCAGCAGCTTACGACTGGGACTAGCGGGGGGCTCCTACAATGAGCAGTTCTTC	CASSLRLGLAGGSYNEQFF
TRBV6-6	14	-	-	TRBJ1-2	TGTGCCAGCACCAAGGCCGGGGGCCAGTATGGCTACACCTTC	CASTKAGGQYGYTF
TRBV6-6	16	-	TRBD1	TRBJ1-2	TGTGCCAGCTCCACTACCCGGACAGGCGGCTGGTATGGCTACACCTTC	CASSTTRTGGWYGYTF
TRBV11-2	16	-	TRBD2	TRBJ2-7	TGTGCCAGCAGCTTAGTTCGGGGACTAGAATTTCCCGAGCAGTACTTC	CASSLVRGLEFPEQYF
TRBV11-3	13	-	-	TRBJ2-2	TGTGCCAGCTCGTTGAGTGTCACCGGGGAGCTGTTTTTT	CASSLSVTGELFF
TRBV5-5	14	-	-	TRBJ1-6	TGTGCCAGCAGCTTTCAAGGGTTAGTTTCACCCCTCCACTTT	CASSFQGLVSPLHF
TRBV11-2	14	once	-	TRBJ2-7	TGTGCCAGCAGCGCCCGAGCCGACGGTTACGAGCAGTACTTC	CASSARADGYEQYF
TRBV20-1	11	-	-	TRBJ2-5	TGCAGTGCGCAGTTCCAAGAGACCCAGTACTTC	CSAQFQETQYF
TRBV20-1	10	few	-	TRBJ2-5	TGCAGCGCGAATGTGGGGACCCAGTACTTC	CSANVGTQYF
TRBV29-1	13	few	TRBD1	TRBJ1-5	TGCAGCGCACAAGGACAGGGGGATCAGCCCCAGCATTTT	CSAQGQGDQPQHF
TRBV27	15	-	-	TRBJ2-4	TGTGCCAGCAGTCCCCGGGCAGCCACCAAAAACATTCAGTACTTC	CASSPRAATKNIQYF
TRBV2	15	-	TRBD1	TRBJ2-3	TGTGCCAGCAGTGGGCCGGGACAGGGCACAGATACGCAGTATTTT	CASSGPGQGTDTQYF
TRBV5-6	15	-	TRBD2	TRBJ2-4	TGTGCCAGCGGACTAGCGGGGGGAGCCAAAAACATTCAGTACTTC	CASGLAGGAKNIQYF
TRBV21-1	15	few	-	TRBJ2-7	TGTGCCAGCAGCAAAGGGGCTAGCGGGGGGCACGAGCAGTACTTC	CASSKGASGGHEQYF
TRBV2	15	-	-	TRBJ1-4	TGTGCCAGCAGTACGTTCAGGGCAACTAATGAAAAACTGTTTTTT	CASSTFRATNEKLFF
TRBV12-5	17	-	-	TRBJ2-3	TGTGCTAGTGGTTTAAGGCGGGACAGATTTAGCACAGATACGCAGTATTTT	CASGLRRDRFSTDTQYF
TRBV15	10	-	-	TRBJ1-2	TGTGCCACCAGCAGAGTTGGCTACACCTTC	CATSRVGYTF
TRBV11-2	14	-	TRBD2	TRBJ2-7	TGTGCCAGCAGCTCTAGCGGGGGGGCCTACGAGCAGTACTTC	CASSSSGGAYEQYF
TRBV29-1	15	-	-	TRBJ2-3	TGCAGCGTGCCAGCACCCCGGGGAGCCACAGATACGCAGTATTTT	CSVPAPRGATDTQYF
TRBV9	14	-	-	TRBJ1-2	TGTGCCAGCAGCGTAGGGGGGAACCGGTATGGCTACACCTTC	CASSVGGNRYGYTF
TRBV7-8	15	-	TRBD1	TRBJ1-2	TGTGCCAGCAGCAAAGGACAGGGGCTAAACTATGGCTACACCTTC	CASSKGQGLNYGYTF
TRBV11-1	13	once	TRBD1	TRBJ1-1	TGTGCCACCGGACAGGGGATCGGCACTGAAGCTTTCTTT	CATGQGIGTEAFF
TRBV20-1	11	-	-	TRBJ2-7	TGCAGTGCGGCACAGGGTTACGAGCAGTACTTC	CSAAQGYEQYF
TRBV29-1	12	-	-	TRBJ2-7	TGCAGCGTAGGACGGTCTTTCTACGAGCAGTACTTC	CSVGRSFYEQYF
TRBV7-2	15	-	-	TRBJ2-1	TGTGCCAGCAGCTTGACTTCAAGCTCCTACAATGAGCAGTTCTTC	CASSLTSSSYNEQFF
TRBV7-9	15	-	TRBD1	TRBJ2-5	TGTGCCAGCAGCCACGGGACAGGGGCCCGGGAGACCCAGTACTTC	CASSHGTGARETQYF
TRBV29-1	14	once	-	TRBJ2-7	TGCAGCGTTGAGGTGTCCGGGGGCCGGTACGAGCAGTACTTC	CSVEVSGGRYEQYF
TRBV11-2	13	-	-	TRBJ1-1	TGTGCCAGCAGCTTAGATCTCAGGGGTGAAGCTTTCTTT	CASSLDLRGEAFF
TRBV19	14	-	-	TRBJ1-2	TGTGCCAGTAGTTGGAGGACGGAGAACTATGGCTACACCTTC	CASSWRTENYGYTF
TRBV7-9	17	-	TRBD1	TRBJ1-4	TGTGCCAGCAGCTTAGGAGGCGGGACAGGGGGGTATGAAAAACTGTTTTTT	CASSLGGGTGGYEKLFF
TRBV7-9	14	-	-	TRBJ2-7	TGTGCCAGCAGCCCCCCCCGAAGAGGAGAAGAGCAGTACTTC	CASSPPRRGEEQYF
TRBV7-9	15	few	-	TRBJ1-1	TGTGCCAGCAGCCCACTGGTCCTTAGGGACACTGAAGCTTTCTTT	CASSPLVLRDTEAFF
TRBV7-2	15	-	TRBD2	TRBJ2-2	TGTGCCAGCAGGGCAGCGGGACTAGGTACCGGGGAGCTGTTTTTT	CASRAAGLGTGELFF
TRBV7-9	15	-	-	TRBJ2-5	TGTGCCAGCAGCTTAGGGGCCGGAGGGGCAGAGACCCAGTACTTC	CASSLGAGGAETQYF
TRBV2	14	few	-	TRBJ1-2	TGTGCCAGCAGTGTGGCAGTTGGGACCTTTGGCTACACCTTC	CASSVAVGTFGYTF
TRBV11-2	15	few	TRBD2	TRBJ2-2	TGTGCCAGCAGCAAATCTAGCGGGGGAACCGGGGAGCTGTTTTTT	CASSKSSGGTGELFF
TRBV5-1	15	-	-	TRBJ1-3	TGCGCCAGCAGCTTGGAAGGGGTTGCCGGAAACACCATATATTTT	CASSLEGVAGNTIYF
TRBV10-3	16	-	TRBD1	TRBJ2-4	TGTGCCATCAGTGAGTCCGACAGGGGAGCCAAAAACATTCAGTACTTC	CAISESDRGAKNIQYF
TRBV19	14	once	TRBD1	TRBJ2-1	TGTGCCAGTAGTAAGGGACAGGGGTTCGATGAGCAGTTCTTC	CASSKGQGFDEQFF
TRBV2	11	few	-	TRBJ1-5	TGTGCCAGCAGATCAGCCGGGCCCCAGCATTTT	CASRSAGPQHF
TRBV7-3	18	-	TRBD2	TRBJ2-1	TGTGCCAGCAGCTCTCGACGACTAGCGGGGGGGTACACACGTGAGCAGTTCTTC	CASSSRRLAGGYTREQFF
TRBV27	17	few	-	TRBJ1-3	TGTGCCAGCAGTCCAAGAAGTTACAGCAACTCTGGAAACACCATATATTTT	CASSPRSYSNSGNTIYF
TRBV7-2	16	-	TRBD1	TRBJ2-2	TGTGCCAGCAGCACACCGGTGACAGGGGTAACCGGGGAGCTGTTTTTT	CASSTPVTGVTGELFF